The following is a TCR beta chain sequence with its context. These data belong to a study of blood T cell repertoires in COVID-19. In the study overall: Donors in the United States, Italy and Spain gave samples during acute or convalescent COVID-19. The analysed material was cDNA or gDNA that came from T cells, B-cell-depleted T cells, or PBMCs.

Unmatched junction bases numbered 1, after V lost 0 bases and J lost 5 bases. CDR1 and CDR2 from the germline V gene are SGHNT and YYREEE (reference sequence). The CDR3 totals 14 residues. Original processing notes: Estimates of nucleated cell counts were drawn from the amplification of reference gene primers. This table comes from immunoSEQ multiplex PCR, and its TCRdb copy is limited to in-frame clones, with some not included. For V, J and clone size, that table is used; D and trimming come from the DNA. The sample records roughly 250,000 clones, around 82% being singletons. The sequence was collected from a woman older than 75 with active or convalescent COVID-19. Sequenced input: peripheral blood. J is TRBJ2-3 and V is TRBV5-4, with 9 bases aligning to TRBD2. The CDR3 protein is CASSLDSGRDTQYF. CDR3 nucleotides: TGTGCCAGCAGCTTGGATAGCGGGAGAGATACGCAGTATTTT.